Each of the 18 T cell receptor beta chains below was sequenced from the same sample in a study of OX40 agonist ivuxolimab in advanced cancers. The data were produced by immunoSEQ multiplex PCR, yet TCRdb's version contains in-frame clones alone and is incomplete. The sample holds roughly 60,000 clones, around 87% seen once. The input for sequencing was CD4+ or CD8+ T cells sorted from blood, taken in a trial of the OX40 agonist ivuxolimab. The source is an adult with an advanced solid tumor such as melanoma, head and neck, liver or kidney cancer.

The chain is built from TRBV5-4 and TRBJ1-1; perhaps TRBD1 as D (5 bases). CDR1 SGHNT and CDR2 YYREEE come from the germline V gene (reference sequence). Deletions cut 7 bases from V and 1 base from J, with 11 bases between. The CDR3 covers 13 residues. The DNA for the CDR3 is TGTGCCAGCGGCCTGGGGGGGAACACTGAAGCTTTCTTT. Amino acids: CASGLGGNTEAFF. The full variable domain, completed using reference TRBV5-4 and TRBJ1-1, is ETGVTQSPTHLIKTRGQQVTLRCSSQSGHNTVSWYQQALGQGPQFIFQYYREEENGRGNFPPRFSGLQFPNYSSELNVNALELDDSALYLCASGLGGNTEAFFGQGTRLTVV.

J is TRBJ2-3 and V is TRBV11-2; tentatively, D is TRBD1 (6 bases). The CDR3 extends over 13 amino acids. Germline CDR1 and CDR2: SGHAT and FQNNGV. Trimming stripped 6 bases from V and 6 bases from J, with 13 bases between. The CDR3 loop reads CASRGQSRDTQYF. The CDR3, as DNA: TGTGCCAGCAGAGGACAGTCGAGGGATACGCAGTATTTT.

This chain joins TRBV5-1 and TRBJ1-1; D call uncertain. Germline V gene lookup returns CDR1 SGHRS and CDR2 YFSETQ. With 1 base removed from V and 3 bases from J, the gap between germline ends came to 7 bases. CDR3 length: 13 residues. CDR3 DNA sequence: TGCGCCAGCAGCTTGATGAGGGACACTGAAGCTTTCTTT. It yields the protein CASSLMRDTEAFF.

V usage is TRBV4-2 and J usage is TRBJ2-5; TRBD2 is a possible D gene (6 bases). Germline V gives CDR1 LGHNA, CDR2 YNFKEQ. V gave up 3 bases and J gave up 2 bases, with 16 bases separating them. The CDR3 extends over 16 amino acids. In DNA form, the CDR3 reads TGTGCCAGCAGCCAGGCCCCGGGGGACGGACAAGAGACCCAGTACTTC. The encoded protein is CASSQAPGDGQETQYF.

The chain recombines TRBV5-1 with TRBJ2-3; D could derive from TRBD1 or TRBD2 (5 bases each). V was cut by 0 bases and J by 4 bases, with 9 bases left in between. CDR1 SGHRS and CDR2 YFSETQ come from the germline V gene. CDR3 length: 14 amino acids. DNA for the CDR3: TGCGCCAGCAGCTTGGATTCGGGGCCAGATACGCAGTATTTT. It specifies CASSLDSGPDTQYF.

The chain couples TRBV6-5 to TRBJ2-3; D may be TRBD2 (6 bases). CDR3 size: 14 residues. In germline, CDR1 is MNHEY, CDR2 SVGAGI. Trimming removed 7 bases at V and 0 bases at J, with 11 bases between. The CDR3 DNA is TGTGCCAGCAATCGGGGGATCAGCACAGATACGCAGTATTTT. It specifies CASNRGISTDTQYF.

Written as DNA, the CDR3 is TGTGCCAGCAGCTTATATCCAGGGGCTCTAGCCAAAAACATTCAGTACTTC. Residues: CASSLYPGALAKNIQYF. The chain couples TRBV7-2 to TRBJ2-4, with a tentative D call TRBD1 (6 bases). The CDR3 has 17 amino acids. Germline CDR1 and CDR2: SGHTA and FQGNSA. Trimming pared 2 bases from V and 0 bases from J, leaving 14 bases between.

The CDR3 DNA sequence: TGTGCCAGCAGAAACGGGGGACAGGGTCGTTCACCCCTCCACTTT. Its translation: CASRNGGQGRSPLHF. The V gene is TRBV11-3, the J gene TRBJ1-6; TRBD1 agrees at 9 bases. CDR3 length: 15 amino acids. CDR1 is SGHNT, CDR2 YENEEA, per germline. V trimming: 6 bases; J trimming: 9 bases; junction bases outside the gene matches: 9.

CDR3 protein: CASSLSKNEQFF. DNA of the CDR3: TGTGCCAGCAGCTTATCTAAGAATGAGCAGTTCTTC. This rearrangement joins TRBV7-2 to TRBJ2-1; D uncertain. V was shortened by 2 bases and J by 7 bases, with 6 bases between the two germline ends. The CDR3 contains 12 residues. Germline V gene lookup returns CDR1 SGHTA and CDR2 FQGNSA.

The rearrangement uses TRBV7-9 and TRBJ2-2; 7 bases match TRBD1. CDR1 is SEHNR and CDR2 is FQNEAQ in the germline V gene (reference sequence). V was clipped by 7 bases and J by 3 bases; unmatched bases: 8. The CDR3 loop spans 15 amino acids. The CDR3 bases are TGTGCCAGCACCCGCGGACAGGTAGACACCGGGGAGCTGTTTTTT. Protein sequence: CASTRGQVDTGELFF.

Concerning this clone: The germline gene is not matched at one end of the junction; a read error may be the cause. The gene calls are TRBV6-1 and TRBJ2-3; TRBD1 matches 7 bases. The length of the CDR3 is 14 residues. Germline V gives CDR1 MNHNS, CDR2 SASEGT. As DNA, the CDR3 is TGTGCCAGTAGTGGGACAGTTAGCACAGATACGCAGTATTTT. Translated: CASSGTVSTDTQYF.

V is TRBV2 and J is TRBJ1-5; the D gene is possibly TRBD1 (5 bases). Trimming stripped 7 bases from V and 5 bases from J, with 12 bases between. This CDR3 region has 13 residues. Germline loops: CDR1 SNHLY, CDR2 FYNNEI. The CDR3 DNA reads TGTGCCAGCACTAGGACACTTCATCAGCCCCAGCATTTT. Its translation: CASTRTLHQPQHF.

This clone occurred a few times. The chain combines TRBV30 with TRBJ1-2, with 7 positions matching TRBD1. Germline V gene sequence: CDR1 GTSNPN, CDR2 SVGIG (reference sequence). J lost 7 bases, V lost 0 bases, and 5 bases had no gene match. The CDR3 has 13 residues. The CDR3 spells CAWSVRRGRGYTF. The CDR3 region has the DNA TGTGCCTGGAGTGTACGGAGGGGGCGTGGCTACACCTTC.

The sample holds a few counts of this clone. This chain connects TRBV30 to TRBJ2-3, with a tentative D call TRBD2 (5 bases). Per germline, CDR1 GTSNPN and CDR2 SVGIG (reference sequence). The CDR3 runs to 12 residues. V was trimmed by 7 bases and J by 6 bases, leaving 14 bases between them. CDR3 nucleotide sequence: TGTGCCTTACAGAGGGTGGGGGATACGCAGTATTTT. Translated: CALQRVGDTQYF.

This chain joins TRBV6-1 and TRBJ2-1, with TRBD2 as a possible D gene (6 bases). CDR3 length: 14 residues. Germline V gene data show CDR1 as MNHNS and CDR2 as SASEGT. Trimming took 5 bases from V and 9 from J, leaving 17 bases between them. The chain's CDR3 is CASSSGLGGGEQFF. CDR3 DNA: TGTGCCAGCAGTTCGGGACTGGGGGGTGGTGAGCAGTTCTTC.

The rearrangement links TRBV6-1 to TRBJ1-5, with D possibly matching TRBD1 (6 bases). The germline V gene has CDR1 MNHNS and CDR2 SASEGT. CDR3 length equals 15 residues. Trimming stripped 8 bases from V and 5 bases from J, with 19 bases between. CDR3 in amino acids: CASGEGTTWDQPQHF. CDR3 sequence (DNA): TGTGCCAGCGGGGAAGGGACAACCTGGGATCAGCCCCAGCATTTT.

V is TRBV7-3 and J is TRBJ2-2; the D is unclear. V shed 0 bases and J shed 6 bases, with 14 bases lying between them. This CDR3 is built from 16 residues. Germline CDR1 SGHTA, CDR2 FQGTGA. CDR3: CASSLTGPSAAGELFF. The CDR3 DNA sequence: TGTGCCAGCAGCTTAACAGGGCCCTCGGCGGCCGGGGAGCTGTTTTTT.

The CDR3 sequence is CASSRDRANYGYTF. The CDR3 bases are TGTGCCAGCAGCCGGGACAGGGCTAACTATGGCTACACCTTC. V is TRBV7-2 and J is TRBJ1-2, with 9 bases aligning to TRBD1. The germline V gene encodes CDR1 SGHTA and CDR2 FQGNSA. After removal of 5 bases from V and 0 bases from J, the junction contained 1 base not matched to a gene. The CDR3 extends over 14 amino acids.